This T cell receptor (beta chain) was profiled in a study of blood T cell repertoires in COVID-19. In the study's own analysis: Reference gene primers were amplified, and this amplification served to estimate nucleated cell counts. The table came from immunoSEQ multiplex PCR; TCRdb's copy has only in-frame clones and leaves some out. The V and J calls and clone size were taken over from that table, and D and trimming were inferred from the DNA. The table includes 65,000 to 85,000 clones, approximately 80% detected once. This clone was detected only a few times. Material: peripheral blood. The clonotype was recovered from a woman aged 55-69 years with acute or convalescent COVID-19.

CDR3 coding DNA: TGTGCCAGCAGTGGAGGGAATCAGCCCCAGCATTTT. Translation: CASSGGNQPQHF. This chain uses TRBV2 with TRBJ1-5; D unclear. Per germline, CDR1 SNHLY and CDR2 FYNNEI. Trimming pared 4 bases from V and 4 bases from J, leaving 5 bases between. The CDR3 contains 12 residues.